This T cell receptor (beta chain) is from a study of T cells in Graves' hyperthyroidism and ophthalmopathy. The source material, RNA transcripts, was used to amplify TCR beta CDR3 regions. First-round RT-PCR of the TCR CDR3 relied on the HTBI primer set. MiXCR, run by TCRdb on the multiplex PCR reads, gives a single entry per CDR3 protein. The data hold about 720,000 distinct CDR3 sequences, with roughly a sixth observed a single time. Each patient was aged 18 to 65 and had newly diagnosed hyperthyroidism of under 2 months' duration. This clonotype came up a few times. The source material was blood. This receptor was identified in a woman in her forties or fifties with Graves' hyperthyroidism that later progressed to Graves' ophthalmopathy.

CDR3 nucleotide sequence: TGTGCCACCCAAGGGGGGGCCGACAATGAGCAGTTCTTC. This translates into CATQGGADNEQFF. The chain joins TRBV24-1 to TRBJ2-1, with D perhaps matching TRBD2 (7 bases). Trimming stripped 9 bases from V and 5 bases from J, with 13 bases between. This CDR3 is 13 amino acids long. Looked up from germline, CDR1 is KGHDR and CDR2 is SFDVKD.